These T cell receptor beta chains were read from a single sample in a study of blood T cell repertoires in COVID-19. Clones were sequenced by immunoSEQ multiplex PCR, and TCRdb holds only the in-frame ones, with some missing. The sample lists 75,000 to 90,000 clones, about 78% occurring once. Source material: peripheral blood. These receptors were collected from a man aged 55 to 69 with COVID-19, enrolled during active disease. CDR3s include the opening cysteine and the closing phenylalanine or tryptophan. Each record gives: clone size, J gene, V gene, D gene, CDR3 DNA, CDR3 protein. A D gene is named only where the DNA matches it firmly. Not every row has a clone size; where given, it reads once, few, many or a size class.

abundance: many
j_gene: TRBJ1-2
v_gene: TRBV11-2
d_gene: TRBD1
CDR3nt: TGTGCCAGCAGCTCCTCGACAGGGTATCACTATGGCTACACCTTC
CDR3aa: CASSSSTGYHYGYTF

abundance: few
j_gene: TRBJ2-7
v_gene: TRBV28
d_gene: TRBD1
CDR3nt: TGTGCCAGCAGTGGGACAGGGAGCTCCTACGAGCAGTACTTC
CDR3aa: CASSGTGSSYEQYF

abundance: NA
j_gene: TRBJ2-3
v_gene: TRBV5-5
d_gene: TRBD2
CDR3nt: TGTGCCAGCTGCTGGGGCGGGGGGGGGCGGGCCCTCCCTGGGTATTTT
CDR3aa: CASCWGGGGRALPGYF

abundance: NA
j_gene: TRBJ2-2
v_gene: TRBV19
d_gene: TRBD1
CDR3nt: TGTGCCAGTAGTACTGAAGGGGGCCATAACACCGGGGAGCTGTTTTTT
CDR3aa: CASSTEGGHNTGELFF

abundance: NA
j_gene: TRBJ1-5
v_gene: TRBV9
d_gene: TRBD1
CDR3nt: TGTGCCAGCAGCTTAGACGGACAGGAGAATCAGCCCCAGCATTTT
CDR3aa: CASSLDGQENQPQHF

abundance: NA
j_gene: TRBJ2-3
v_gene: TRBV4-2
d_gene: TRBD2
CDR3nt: TGTGCCGTTGGCCTAGCGGGAGGTGGAGATACGCAGTATTTT
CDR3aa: CAVGLAGGGDTQYF

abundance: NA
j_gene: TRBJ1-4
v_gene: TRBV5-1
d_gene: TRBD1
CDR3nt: TGCGCCAGCAGCTGGGACAGGGGGTCCGGTGAAAAACTGTTTTTT
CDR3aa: CASSWDRGSGEKLFF

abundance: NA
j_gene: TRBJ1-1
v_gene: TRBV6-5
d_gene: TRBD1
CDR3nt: TGTGCCAGCAGCCAGGGACAGGGGACTAATGAAGCTTTCTTT
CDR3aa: CASSQGQGTNEAFF

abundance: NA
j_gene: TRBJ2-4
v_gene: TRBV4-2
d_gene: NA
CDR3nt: TGTGCCAGCAGCCAAGATCGACGGGAGACGACCAAAAACATTCAGTACTTC
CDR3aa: CASSQDRRETTKNIQYF

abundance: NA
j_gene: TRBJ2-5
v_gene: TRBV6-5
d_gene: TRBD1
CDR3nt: TGTGCCAGCAGTCACTCTCACAGGGGAGAAGAGACCCAGTACTTC
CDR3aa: CASSHSHRGEETQYF

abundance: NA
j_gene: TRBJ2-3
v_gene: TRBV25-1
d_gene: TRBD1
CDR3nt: TGTGCCAGCAGTGATCGGGGGACAGGGGGCGCAGATACGCAGTATTTT
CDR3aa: CASSDRGTGGADTQYF

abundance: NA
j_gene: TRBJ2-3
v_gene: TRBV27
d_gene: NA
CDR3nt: TGTGCCAGCAGTTTTAGCAGTAGCGCAGATACGCAGTATTTT
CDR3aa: CASSFSSSADTQYF

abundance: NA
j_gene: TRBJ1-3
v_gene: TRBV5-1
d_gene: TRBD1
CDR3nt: TGCGCCAGCAGCCCCACAGGGGCTGGAAACACCATATATTTT
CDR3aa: CASSPTGAGNTIYF

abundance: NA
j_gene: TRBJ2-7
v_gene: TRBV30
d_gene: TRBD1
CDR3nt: TGTGCCTGGGAATCTGCCGGGACAGGGAGACACGAGCAGTACTTC
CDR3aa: CAWESAGTGRHEQYF

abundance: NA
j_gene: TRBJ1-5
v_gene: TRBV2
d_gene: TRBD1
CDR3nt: TGTGCCAGCACCCGGGACAGGGGGCTCCAACAGCCCCAGCATTTT
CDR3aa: CASTRDRGLQQPQHF

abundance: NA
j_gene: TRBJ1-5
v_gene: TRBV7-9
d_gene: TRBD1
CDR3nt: TGTGCCAGCAGCAGACAGGGGTCAGGCAATCAGCCCCAGCATTTT
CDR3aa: CASSRQGSGNQPQHF

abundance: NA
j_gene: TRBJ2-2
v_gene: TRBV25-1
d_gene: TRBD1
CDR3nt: TGTGCCAGCACGGGGGACAGGGGACTTACCGGGGAGCTGTTTTTT
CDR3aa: CASTGDRGLTGELFF

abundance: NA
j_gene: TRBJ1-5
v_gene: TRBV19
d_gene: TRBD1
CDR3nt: TGTGCCAGTAGCCATCAACAGGGGAATCAGCCCCAGCATTTT
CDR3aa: CASSHQQGNQPQHF

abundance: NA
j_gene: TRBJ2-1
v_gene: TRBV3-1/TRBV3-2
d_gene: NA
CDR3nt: TGTGCCAGCAGCCAAAAGAGCTCCTACAATGAGCAGTTCTTC
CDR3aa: CASSQKSSYNEQFF

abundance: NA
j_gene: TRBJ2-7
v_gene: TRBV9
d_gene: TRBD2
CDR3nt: TGTGCCAGCAGCGTAGGACTAGCGGGGGCCTACGAGCAGTACTTC
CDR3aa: CASSVGLAGAYEQYF